The 27 T cell receptor beta chains below were found in one sample sequenced in a study of response to subunit inactivated influenza vaccine. TCRdb called the RT-PCR reads again in MiXCR, with one record for every CDR3 protein. Counted here are around 470,000 distinct CDR3 sequences, approximately 7.8% occurring once; the ten biggest clones make up 10% to 15%. The source was PBMCs from blood, collected roughly 24 months after vaccination. The receptor source for this set is a man in his fifties or sixties who received an inactivated influenza vaccine.

This clonotype has a count of ten or more. This sequence joins TRBV12-3 or TRBV12-4 and TRBJ1-6, with 7 bases matching TRBD1. The CDR3 is made up of 16 amino acids. The ends lost 3 bases at V and 4 bases at J; junction bases unmatched: 6. CDR3 sequence (DNA): TGTGCCAGCAGTTTTGGGAGGGGGCTGTATAATTCACCCCTCCACTTT. This sequence encodes CASSFGRGLYNSPLHF.

This clonotype was seen only a few times. The rearrangement links TRBV18 to TRBJ1-1, with 7 nucleotides matching TRBD1. Germline values: CDR1 KGHSH, CDR2 LQKENI. Losses at the gene ends were 3 bases for V and 1 base for J; bases not matched to a gene: 8. The CDR3 is made up of 16 amino acids. The CDR3 coding sequence is TGTGCCAGCTCACCGCTCCAGGGGGGGTGGAACACTGAAGCTTTCTTT. Amino acids: CASSPLQGGWNTEAFF.

In its sample, this clonotype was seen a few times. The rearrangement joins TRBV16 to TRBJ2-7; D is unresolved. Deletions cut 1 base from V and 9 bases from J, with 13 bases between. The CDR3 has 13 residues. The germline CDR1 and CDR2 sequences are KGHSY and FQNENV. CDR3 sequence: CASSQLSREGQYF. CDR3 nucleotides: TGTGCCAGCAGCCAATTGAGTAGGGAAGGGCAGTACTTC.

The genes are TRBV5-5 and TRBJ1-6, with D unresolved. The CDR3 loop spans 16 amino acids. The ends were cut back, 0 bases at V and 2 bases at J, with 9 bases in the middle. Germline CDR1 SGHKS, CDR2 YYEKEE (reference sequence). The CDR3 coding sequence is TGTGCCAGCAGCTTGGATGCGGGAACCTATAATTCACCCCTCCACTTT. It encodes CASSLDAGTYNSPLHF.

V is TRBV12-3 or TRBV12-4 and J is TRBJ2-7; no definite D call. This CDR3 has 14 residues. With 1 base removed from V and 3 bases from J, the gap between germline ends came to 10 bases. The DNA of the CDR3 is TGTGCCAGCAGTTTAGGACCCCTAGGCTACGAGCAGTACTTC. Protein: CASSLGPLGYEQYF.

The sample holds many counts of this clonotype. The CDR3 reads CASSLSDEQYF. CDR3 nucleotides: TGTGCCAGCAGTTTGTCCGACGAGCAGTACTTC. The J gene is TRBJ2-7, the V gene TRBV27; D unresolved. Trimming removed 3 bases at V and 5 bases at J, with 5 bases between. The germline CDR1 and CDR2 sequences are MNHEY and SMNVEV (reference sequence). This CDR3 region has 11 residues.

V is TRBV7-2 and J is TRBJ2-1; 9 bases map to TRBD2. This CDR3 has 15 amino acids. Trimming took 0 bases from V and 7 from J; bases not matched to a gene: 4. CDR1 and CDR2 from the germline V gene are SGHTA and FQGNSA. In DNA, the CDR3 is TGTGCCAGCAGCTTAGCGGCTAGCGGGATAAATGAGCAGTTCTTC. It yields the protein CASSLAASGINEQFF.

To note about this clonotype: A much larger clone lies one base from this, so it may be a read error. J is TRBJ1-4 and V is TRBV4-3; the match to TRBD1 covers 7 bases. The CDR3 is 15 residues long. CDR1 and CDR2 from the germline V gene are LGHNA and YSLEER. V trimming: 0 bases; J trimming: 5 bases; junction bases outside the gene matches: 3. The CDR3 nucleotides are TGCGCCAGCAGCCAAGATATAGGGGGCAATGAAAAACTGTTTTTT. Its protein product is CASSQDIGGNEKLFF.

Only a few counts were recorded for this clonotype. The genes are TRBV28 and TRBJ1-1; 11 bases fit TRBD1. The CDR3 loop spans 15 amino acids. Trimming cost V 5 bases and J 5 bases; bases outside gene matches: 7. Per germline, CDR1 MDHEN and CDR2 SYDVKM. Here the CDR3 reads CASSRTGGAGTEAFF. The CDR3 DNA sequence: TGTGCCAGCAGTCGGACAGGGGGCGCGGGGACTGAAGCTTTCTTT. Complete variable domain (other parts from reference TRBV28 and TRBJ1-1): DVKVTQSSRYLVKRTGEKVFLECVQDMDHENMFWYRQDPGLGLRLIYFSYDVKMKEKGDIPEGYSVSREKKERFSLILESASTNQTSMYLCASSRTGGAGTEAFFGQGTRLTVV.

CDR3 DNA: TGTGCCAGCAGCCGGACGGGACAGGGACGCGACAATGAGCAGTTCTTC. Amino acids: CASSRTGQGRDNEQFF. This chain uses TRBV7-8 with TRBJ2-1, with TRBD1 matching 9 bases. Germline loops: CDR1 SGHVS, CDR2 FQNEAQ. Germline trimming cut 5 bases from V and 5 bases from J; bases unmatched to any gene: 10. This CDR3 comprises 16 residues. The variable domain in full, completed from reference TRBV7-8 and TRBJ2-1, reads GAGVSQSPRYKVAKRGQDVALRCDPISGHVSLFWYQQALGQGPEFLTYFQNEAQLDKSGLPSDRFFAERPEGSVSTLKIQRTQQEDSAVYLCASSRTGQGRDNEQFFGPGTRLTVL.

This clonotype has just a few counts. The chain is built from TRBV15 and TRBJ2-7, with D unresolved. Deletions cut 0 bases from V and 4 bases from J, with 13 bases between. CDR1 LNHNV and CDR2 YYDKDF come from the germline V gene (reference sequence). There are 15 residues in the CDR3. CDR3 region: CATSRDLVSTYEQYF. The CDR3 DNA reads TGTGCCACCAGCAGAGATCTTGTTAGTACATACGAGCAGTACTTC. The full variable domain, with the rest looked up from reference TRBV15 and TRBJ2-7, is DAMVIQNPRYQVTQFGKPVTLSCSQTLNHNVMYWYQQKSSQAPKLLFHYYDKDFNNEADTPDNFQSRRPNTSFCFLDIRSPGLGDTAMYLCATSRDLVSTYEQYFGPGTRLTVT.

This clonotype was detected only a few times. The chain employs TRBV11-2 and TRBJ1-1; no reliable D call. CDR1 and CDR2 from the germline V gene are SGHAT and FQNNGV. The ends were cut back, 5 bases at V and 7 bases at J, with 17 bases in the middle. This CDR3 has 14 residues. The CDR3 region is CASSGPPLGNEAFF. The CDR3 nucleotides are TGTGCCAGCAGCGGACCCCCCCTAGGCAATGAAGCTTTCTTT. Combining the CDR3 with reference TRBV11-2 and TRBJ1-1 gives the whole variable domain EAGVAQSPRYKIIEKRQSVAFWCNPISGHATLYWYQQILGQGPKLLIQFQNNGVVDDSQLPKDRFSAERLKGVDSTLKIQPAKLEDSAVYLCASSGPPLGNEAFFGQGTRLTVV.

This clonotype was found many times. The V gene is TRBV10-3, the J gene TRBJ2-1, with 9 bases fitting TRBD1. J was trimmed by 12 bases and V by 8 bases; bases with no gene match: 5. The CDR3 contains 11 residues. The germline CDR1 and CDR2 sequences are ENHRY and SYGVKD. The DNA for the CDR3 is TGTGCCATCGGGACAGGGAATCGGCAGTTCTTC. Encoded protein: CAIGTGNRQFF.

This clonotype was recorded at least ten times. The J gene is TRBJ2-7, the V gene TRBV4-2; unclear D gene. The V gene's germline CDR1 is LGHNA and CDR2 YNFKEQ. The V end lost 0 bases, the J end lost 1 base, and 10 bases lay between the germline ends. The CDR3 consists of 15 residues. CDR3 amino acids: CASSQENYGSYEQYF. As DNA, the CDR3 is TGTGCCAGCAGCCAAGAAAACTACGGGTCCTACGAGCAGTACTTC.

The CDR3 loop reads CASSLGGFGEQYF. CDR3 bases: TGTGCCAGCAGCTTAGGGGGATTTGGCGAGCAGTACTTC. V gene TRBV7-2 combines with J gene TRBJ2-7; D is ambiguous. Germline values: CDR1 SGHTA, CDR2 FQGNSA. V gave up 1 base and J gave up 6 bases, with 10 bases separating them. This CDR3 is built from 13 residues.

The CDR3 loop reads CASSPDSSFTDTQYF. CDR3 DNA: TGTGCCAGCTCACCCGACAGTTCCTTCACAGATACGCAGTATTTT. This chain links TRBV9 with TRBJ2-3; D possibly corresponds to TRBD1 (5 bases). The V end lost 7 bases, the J end lost 2 bases, and 17 bases lay between the germline ends. This CDR3 has 15 residues. Germline V lookup: CDR1 SGDLS, CDR2 YYNGEE.

This clonotype was counted ten times or more. The chain has TRBV5-1 and TRBJ2-3, with a weak D call TRBD2 (5 bases). CDR1 SGHRS and CDR2 YFSETQ come from the germline V gene. Deletions cut 0 bases from V and 3 bases from J, with 11 bases between. This CDR3 is 15 amino acids long. The CDR3 sequence: CASSLDRVATDTQYF. The CDR3 nucleotides are TGCGCCAGCAGCTTGGACAGAGTAGCGACAGATACGCAGTATTTT.

This clonotype was seen at least ten times. V and J are TRBV10-3 and TRBJ1-1; possible D gene TRBD1, 6 bases. Trimming pared 3 bases from V and 5 bases from J, leaving 13 bases between. This CDR3 is 14 amino acids long. CDR1 and CDR2 from the germline V gene are ENHRY and SYGVKD. CDR3 DNA: TGTGCCATCAGTGACAGGGGTCGGGATACTGAAGCTTTCTTT. The encoded protein is CAISDRGRDTEAFF.

This clonotype was picked up a small number of times. V and J are TRBV20-1 and TRBJ2-7; the D gene is possibly TRBD1 (5 bases). Germline loops: CDR1 DFQATT, CDR2 SNEGSKA (reference sequence). The CDR3 loop spans 14 amino acids. V shed 2 bases and J shed 0 bases, with 11 bases lying between them. CDR3 sequence (DNA): TGCAGTGCTAGAACGGCAGGGATCTCCTACGAGCAGTACTTC. This sequence encodes CSARTAGISYEQYF.

The table lists this clonotype with many counts. The J gene is TRBJ2-7, the V gene TRBV4-3; a weak D match, TRBD2 (5 bases). The CDR3 length is 19 residues. Germline CDR1 reads LGHNA; CDR2 reads YSLEER. Trimming cost V 0 bases and J 0 bases, with 21 bases left between them. CDR3 nucleotides: TGCGCCAGCAGCCAAGATTATACTAGTCTTTTGGCGAGCTCCTACGAGCAGTACTTC. Its protein is CASSQDYTSLLASSYEQYF.

The chain has TRBV6-5 and TRBJ2-6; D is possibly TRBD1 (6 bases). Between the trimmed V and J ends, which lost 2 bases and 1 base, there was a span of 12 bases. The length of the CDR3 is 17 residues. The V gene's germline CDR1 is MNHEY and CDR2 SVGAGI. The CDR3 DNA reads TGTGCCAGCAGTTACAGCAGGGGCTTATCTGGGGCCAACGTCCTGACTTTC. It codes for CASSYSRGLSGANVLTF.

This rearrangement joins TRBV4-1 to TRBJ1-4; D ambiguous. V dropped 1 base and J dropped 12 bases, with 12 bases sitting between them. This CDR3 region has 13 residues. Per germline, CDR1 MGHRA and CDR2 YSYEKL. In nucleotides, the CDR3 is TGCGCCAGCAGCCAAGGGGGTACACCACAACTGTTTTTT. Translating it yields CASSQGGTPQLFF.

V gene TRBV5-1 combines with J gene TRBJ2-5; 10 nucleotides match TRBD2. Germline V lookup: CDR1 SGHRS, CDR2 YFSETQ. The CDR3 length is 18 residues. V lost 0 bases, J lost 1 base, and 9 bases stayed unmatched. The DNA for the CDR3 is TGCGCCAGCAGCTTGGGGTCCTTTAGCGGGGGGTCCCAAGAGACCCAGTACTTC. Protein: CASSLGSFSGGSQETQYF.

This clonotype was counted ten times or more. This chain joins TRBV12-3 or TRBV12-4 and TRBJ2-2; TRBD1 agrees at 9 bases. J was trimmed by 0 bases and V by 5 bases; bases with no gene match: 1. The CDR3 spans 15 residues. CDR3 in amino acids: CASSRQGANTGELFF. In DNA form, the CDR3 reads TGTGCCAGCAGTCGACAGGGGGCGAACACCGGGGAGCTGTTTTTT.

This clonotype came up many times. J is TRBJ2-1 and V is TRBV10-3, with 9 bases fitting TRBD2. Germline values: CDR1 ENHRY, CDR2 SYGVKD. This CDR3 has 20 residues. V shed 1 base, J shed 0 bases, and the junction held 13 bases outside the gene matches. The CDR3 nucleotides read TGTGCCATCAGTGAGTGGGGTCGATCCAGCGGGAGGAGCTCCTACAATGAGCAGTTCTTC. Translating gives CAISEWGRSSGRSSYNEQFF.

This rearrangement joins TRBV5-1 to TRBJ2-7; 9 bases line up with TRBD1. Germline V gene sequence: CDR1 SGHRS, CDR2 YFSETQ. The CDR3 totals 14 residues. V was clipped by 4 bases and J by 5 bases; unmatched bases: 7. The CDR3 reads CASSGWTGVHEQYF. CDR3 nucleotides: TGCGCCAGCAGCGGATGGACAGGGGTCCACGAGCAGTACTTC.

This clonotype was observed at least ten times. The chain recombines TRBV15 with TRBJ1-5, with D maybe TRBD1 (6 bases). With 0 bases removed from V and 1 base from J, the gap between germline ends came to 10 bases. Germline assignment: CDR1 LNHNV and CDR2 YYDKDF (reference sequence). There are 16 residues in the CDR3. CDR3 in amino acids: CATSRDQGLSNQPQHF. In DNA, the CDR3 is TGTGCCACCAGCAGAGATCAGGGGTTAAGCAATCAGCCCCAGCATTTT. The full variable domain, completed using reference TRBV15 and TRBJ1-5, is DAMVIQNPRYQVTQFGKPVTLSCSQTLNHNVMYWYQQKSSQAPKLLFHYYDKDFNNEADTPDNFQSRRPNTSFCFLDIRSPGLGDTAMYLCATSRDQGLSNQPQHFGDGTRLSIL.